The 10 T cell receptor beta chains below come from one sample, sequenced in a study of Ad26.COV2.S vaccination and SARS-CoV-2 variants. Sequenced by immunoSEQ multiplex PCR; TCRdb stores in-frame clones only, minus some. The repertoire consists of roughly 350,000 clones, with more than 75% occurring once and the leading ten covering 3.4%. Treatment specified: around 19 received Ad26.COV2.S at low or high dose, single or two shots; 5 received placebo; per-sample allocation not given. Collection of samples fell on day 63 after the first vaccine or placebo injection. Material: peripheral blood, obtained in a trial of Ad26.COV2.S vaccine versus placebo. The receptor source for this set is a person aged 18-65 years who received the Ad26.COV2.S COVID-19 vaccine or a placebo.

In this sample, this clone turned up a few times. The chain uses TRBV19 and TRBJ1-2; D is possibly TRBD1 (6 bases). Per germline, CDR1 LNHDA and CDR2 SQIVND (reference sequence). Trimming left V 8 bases short and J 7 bases short, with 17 bases between. The CDR3 covers 13 residues. CDR3 sequence: CASANWGAGGYTF. The CDR3 bases are TGTGCCAGTGCAAATTGGGGGGCTGGTGGCTACACCTTC.

The gene calls are TRBV3-1 (or the pseudogene TRBV3-2) and TRBJ1-2; the D gene is possibly TRBD1 (6 bases). The CDR3 sequence is 14 residues long. Trimming stripped 4 bases from V and 6 bases from J, with 15 bases between. CDR1 LGHDT and CDR2 YNNKEL come from the germline V gene (reference sequence). The chain's CDR3 is CASSPTQGIHGYTF. The CDR3 region has the DNA TGTGCCAGCAGCCCAACCCAGGGGATCCATGGCTACACCTTC.

This clone has just a few counts. This chain uses TRBV18 with TRBJ1-5; 10 nucleotides agree with TRBD1. Germline CDR1 reads KGHSH; CDR2 reads LQKENI. The CDR3 has 15 amino acids. V trimming: 1 base; J trimming: 5 bases; junction bases outside the gene matches: 2. The CDR3 nucleotides read TGTGCCAGCTCACCACGGACAGGGGGGGATCAGCCCCAGCATTTT. This sequence encodes CASSPRTGGDQPQHF.

This rearrangement joins TRBV19 to TRBJ1-1; 7 bases are a match to TRBD1. This CDR3 comprises 13 residues. After removal of 10 bases from V and 3 bases from J, the junction contained 8 bases not matched to a gene. Germline CDR1 LNHDA, CDR2 SQIVND (reference sequence). CDR3 residues: CATRRGQDTEAFF. The CDR3 DNA reads as TGTGCCACCCGTAGGGGGCAAGACACTGAAGCTTTCTTT. The complete variable domain, with remaining parts taken from reference TRBV19 and TRBJ1-1, reads DGGITQSPKYLFRKEGQNVTLSCEQNLNHDAMYWYRQDPGQGLRLIYYSQIVNDFQKGDIAEGYSVSREKKESFPLTVTSAQKNPTAFYLCATRRGQDTEAFFGQGTRLTVV.

This clone is a singleton in its sample. This rearrangement joins TRBV3-1 (or the pseudogene TRBV3-2) to TRBJ2-7; 7 bases match TRBD1. Trimming at V came to 6 bases and at J to 3 bases, leaving 8 bases not matched to a gene. The CDR3 is 14 residues long. Looked up from germline, CDR1 is LGHDT and CDR2 is YNNKEL (reference sequence). CDR3 loop: CASSRSGTDYEQYF. The CDR3 DNA is TGTGCCAGCAGTCGTTCCGGGACAGACTACGAGCAGTACTTC.

J is TRBJ1-5 and V is TRBV6-5, with D maybe TRBD1 (5 bases). Trimming took 5 bases from V and 9 from J, leaving 11 bases between them. This CDR3 region has 12 residues. From germline, CDR1 is MNHEY and CDR2 SVGAGI. The CDR3 loop reads CASSTFGGPQHF. The DNA of the CDR3 is TGTGCCAGCAGTACTTTCGGGGGGCCCCAGCATTTT.

The chain recombines TRBV19 with TRBJ1-2; the D gene is possibly TRBD1 (5 bases). The germline V gene has CDR1 LNHDA and CDR2 SQIVND (reference sequence). The CDR3 loop spans 14 amino acids. Trimming removed 4 bases at V and 8 bases at J, with 17 bases between. The CDR3 region is CASSTPGRLEGYTF. Here the CDR3 DNA reads TGTGCCAGTAGTACCCCGGGGCGCTTAGAGGGCTACACCTTC. Complete variable domain (other parts from reference TRBV19 and TRBJ1-2): DGGITQSPKYLFRKEGQNVTLSCEQNLNHDAMYWYRQDPGQGLRLIYYSQIVNDFQKGDIAEGYSVSREKKESFPLTVTSAQKNPTAFYLCASSTPGRLEGYTFGSGTRLTVV.

The V call is TRBV9, the J call TRBJ2-2; tentatively, D is TRBD1 or TRBD2 (6 bases each). Trimming left V 0 bases short and J 6 bases short, with 15 bases between. Germline V gene data show CDR1 as SGDLS and CDR2 as YYNGEE. CDR3 length: 16 residues. The CDR3 DNA sequence: TGTGCCAGCAGCGTAGATGGGGGGCGTAATTCCGGGGAGCTGTTTTTT. It translates to CASSVDGGRNSGELFF.

This chain joins TRBV27 and TRBJ2-7; 9 bases line up with TRBD1. With V trimmed by 6 bases and J by 5 bases, 2 bases remained unmatched. The germline CDR1 and CDR2 sequences are MNHEY and SMNVEV (reference sequence). This CDR3 comprises 12 residues. The CDR3 DNA follows: TGTGCCAGCAGGGGGACAGGGCACGAGCAGTACTTC. Translating gives CASRGTGHEQYF.

The V gene is TRBV6-5, the J gene TRBJ2-7, with 8 bases aligning to TRBD1. V gave up 5 bases and J gave up 6 bases; unmatched junction bases: 6. Looked up from germline, CDR1 is MNHEY and CDR2 is SVGAGI. The CDR3 loop spans 13 amino acids. DNA for the CDR3: TGTGCCAGCAGTAGGGGGACAGGCGCCGAGCAGTACTTC. The encoded protein is CASSRGTGAEQYF.